One T cell receptor beta chain is described in this entry. Its antigen is undetermined. Unique molecular identifiers tagged the TCR beta cDNA libraries. T cells numbering roughly 1 to 10 million yielded roughly 500,000 cDNA molecules. Using its own MiXCR run on the PCR reads, TCRdb lists one record per CDR3 protein. This sample has approximately 570,000 distinct CDR3 sequences, with 40% to 50% found just once. Trimming took off 5 bases at V and 5 bases at J, with 13 bases between the two ends. The CDR3 length is 13 residues. From germline, CDR1 is DFQATT and CDR2 SNEGSKA (reference sequence). The data derive from a study of post-analysis software for immune sequencing data. The study's findings and limits: Five or six TRBV segments appeared more often in patients than in controls, and TRBV5-6, TRBV5-1 and TRBV20-1 were among these.

This receptor was obtained from a girl aged 10 to 17 with multiple sclerosis. Sequenced: blood. The rearrangement joins TRBV20-1 to TRBJ1-5; D uncertain. CDR3: CSAVSGGYQPQHF. The CDR3 nucleotides read TGCAGTGCTGTCAGCGGTGGATATCAGCCCCAGCATTTT.